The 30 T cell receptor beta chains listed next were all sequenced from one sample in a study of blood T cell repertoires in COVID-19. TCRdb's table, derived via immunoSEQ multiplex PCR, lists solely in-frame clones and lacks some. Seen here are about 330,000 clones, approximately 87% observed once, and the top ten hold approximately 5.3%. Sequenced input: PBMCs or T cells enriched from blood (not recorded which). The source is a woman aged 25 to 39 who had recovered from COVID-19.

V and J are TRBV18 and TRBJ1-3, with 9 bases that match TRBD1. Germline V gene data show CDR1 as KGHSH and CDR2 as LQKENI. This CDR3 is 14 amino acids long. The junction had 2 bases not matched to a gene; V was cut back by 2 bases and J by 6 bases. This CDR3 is CASSPGTGINTIYF. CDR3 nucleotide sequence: TGTGCCAGCTCACCAGGGACAGGGATAAACACCATATATTTT.

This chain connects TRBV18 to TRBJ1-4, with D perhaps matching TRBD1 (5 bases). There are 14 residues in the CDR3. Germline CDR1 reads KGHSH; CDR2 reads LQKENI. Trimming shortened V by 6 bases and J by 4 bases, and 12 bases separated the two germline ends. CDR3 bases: TGTGCCAGCTCCAGAGCAGGGCTTAATGAAAAACTGTTTTTT. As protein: CASSRAGLNEKLFF.

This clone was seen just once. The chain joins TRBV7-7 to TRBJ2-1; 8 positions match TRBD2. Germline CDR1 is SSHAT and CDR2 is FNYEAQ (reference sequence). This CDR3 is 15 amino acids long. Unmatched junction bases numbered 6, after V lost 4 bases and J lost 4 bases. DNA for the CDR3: TGTGCCAGCAGCTCTGAGCGGGGGCCTTACAATGAGCAGTTCTTC. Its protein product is CASSSERGPYNEQFF. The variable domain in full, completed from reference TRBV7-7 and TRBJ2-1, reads GAGVSQSPRYKVTKRGQDVTLRCDPISSHATLYWYQQALGQGPEFLTYFNYEAQPDKSGLPSDRFSAERPEGSISTLTIQRTEQRDSAMYRCASSSERGPYNEQFFGPGTRLTVL.

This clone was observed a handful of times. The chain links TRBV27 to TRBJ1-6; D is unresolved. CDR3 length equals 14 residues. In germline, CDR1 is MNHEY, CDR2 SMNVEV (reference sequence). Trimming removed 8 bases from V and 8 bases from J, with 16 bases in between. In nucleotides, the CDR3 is TGTGCCAGCGGGAATGGAGGGCGGGATTCACCCCTCCACTTT. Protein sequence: CASGNGGRDSPLHF.

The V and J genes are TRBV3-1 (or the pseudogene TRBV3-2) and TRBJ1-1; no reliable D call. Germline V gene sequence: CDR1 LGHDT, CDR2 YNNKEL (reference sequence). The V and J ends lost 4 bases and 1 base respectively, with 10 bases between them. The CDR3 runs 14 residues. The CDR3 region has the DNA TGTGCCAGCAGCCCTGGACTGGAGAACACTGAAGCTTTCTTT. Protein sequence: CASSPGLENTEAFF.

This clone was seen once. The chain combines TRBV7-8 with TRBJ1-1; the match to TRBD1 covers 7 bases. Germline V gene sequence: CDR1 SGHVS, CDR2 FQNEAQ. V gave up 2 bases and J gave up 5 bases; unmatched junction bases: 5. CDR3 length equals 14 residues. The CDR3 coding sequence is TGTGCCAGCAGCTTACAGGGGGTCGGGACTGAAGCTTTCTTT. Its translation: CASSLQGVGTEAFF.

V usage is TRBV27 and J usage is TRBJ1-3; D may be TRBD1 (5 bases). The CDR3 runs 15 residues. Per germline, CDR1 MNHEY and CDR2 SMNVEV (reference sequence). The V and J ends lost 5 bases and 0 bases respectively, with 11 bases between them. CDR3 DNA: TGTGCCAGCAGTCCGACAGTACACTCTGGAAACACCATATATTTT. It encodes CASSPTVHSGNTIYF.

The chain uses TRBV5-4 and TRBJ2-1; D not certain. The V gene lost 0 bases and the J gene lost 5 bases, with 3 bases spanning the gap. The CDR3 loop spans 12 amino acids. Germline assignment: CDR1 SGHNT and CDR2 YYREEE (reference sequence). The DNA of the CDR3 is TGTGCCAGCAGCTTGGCTAACAATGAGCAGTTCTTC. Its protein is CASSLANNEQFF. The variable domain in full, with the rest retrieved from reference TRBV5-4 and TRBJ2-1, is ETGVTQSPTHLIKTRGQQVTLRCSSQSGHNTVSWYQQALGQGPQFIFQYYREEENGRGNFPPRFSGLQFPNYSSELNVNALELDDSALYLCASSLANNEQFFGPGTRLTVL.

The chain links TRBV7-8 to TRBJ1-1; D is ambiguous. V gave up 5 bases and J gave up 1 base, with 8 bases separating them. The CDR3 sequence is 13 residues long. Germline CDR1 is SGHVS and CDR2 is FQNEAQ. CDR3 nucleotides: TGTGCCAGCAGCCCCAGACAGAACACTGAAGCTTTCTTT. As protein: CASSPRQNTEAFF.

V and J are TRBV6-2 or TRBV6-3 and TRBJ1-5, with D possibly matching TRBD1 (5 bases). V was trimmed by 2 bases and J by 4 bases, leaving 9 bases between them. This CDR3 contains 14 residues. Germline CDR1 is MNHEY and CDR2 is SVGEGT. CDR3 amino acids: CASSYGAWNQPQHF. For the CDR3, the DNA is TGTGCCAGCAGTTACGGGGCATGGAATCAGCCCCAGCATTTT.

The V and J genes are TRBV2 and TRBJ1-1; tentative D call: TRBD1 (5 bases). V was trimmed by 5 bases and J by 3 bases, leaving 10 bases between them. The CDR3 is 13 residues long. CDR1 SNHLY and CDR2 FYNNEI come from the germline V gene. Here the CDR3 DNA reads TGTGCCAGCAGTCAGGGATGGGACACTGAAGCTTTCTTT. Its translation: CASSQGWDTEAFF.

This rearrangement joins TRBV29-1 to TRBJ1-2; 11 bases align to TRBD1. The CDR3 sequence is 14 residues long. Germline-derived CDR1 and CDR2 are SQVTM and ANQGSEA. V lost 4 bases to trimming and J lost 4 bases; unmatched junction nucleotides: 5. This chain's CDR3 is CSVARTGGPYGYTF. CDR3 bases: TGCAGCGTTGCTCGGACAGGGGGCCCCTATGGCTACACCTTC. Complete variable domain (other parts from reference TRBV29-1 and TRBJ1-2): SAVISQKPSRDICQRGTSLTIQCQVDSQVTMMFWYRQQPGQSLTLIATANQGSEATYESGFVIDKFPISRPNLTFSTLTVSNMSPEDSSIYLCSVARTGGPYGYTFGSGTRLTVV.

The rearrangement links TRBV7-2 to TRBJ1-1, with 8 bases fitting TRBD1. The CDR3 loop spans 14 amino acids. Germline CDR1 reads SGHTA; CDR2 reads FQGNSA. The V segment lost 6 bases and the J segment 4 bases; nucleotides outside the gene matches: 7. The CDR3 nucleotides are TGTGCCAGCAGGCGCCCCGGACAGGGCACTGAAGCTTTCTTT. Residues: CASRRPGQGTEAFF.

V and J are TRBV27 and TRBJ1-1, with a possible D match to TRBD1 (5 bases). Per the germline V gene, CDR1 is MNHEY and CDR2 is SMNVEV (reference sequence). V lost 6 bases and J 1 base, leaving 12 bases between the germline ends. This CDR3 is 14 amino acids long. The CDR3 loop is CASRLLQGNTEAFF. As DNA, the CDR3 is TGTGCCAGCAGACTCCTCCAGGGGAACACTGAAGCTTTCTTT.

CDR3 loop: CASSPPGWDRGHEQFF. The CDR3 DNA reads as TGTGCCAGCTCACCCCCTGGGTGGGACAGGGGCCATGAGCAGTTCTTC. The genes are TRBV18 and TRBJ2-1; 10 nucleotides align to TRBD1. The CDR3 contains 16 residues. CDR1 KGHSH and CDR2 LQKENI come from the germline V gene. The ends lost 3 bases at V and 8 bases at J; junction bases unmatched: 10.

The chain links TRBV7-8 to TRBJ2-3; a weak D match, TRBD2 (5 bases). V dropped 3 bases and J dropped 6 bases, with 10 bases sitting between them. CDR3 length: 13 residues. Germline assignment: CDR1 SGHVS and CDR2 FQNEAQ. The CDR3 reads CASSLDRRDTQYF. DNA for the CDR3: TGTGCCAGCAGCTTGGATCGGAGGGATACGCAGTATTTT.

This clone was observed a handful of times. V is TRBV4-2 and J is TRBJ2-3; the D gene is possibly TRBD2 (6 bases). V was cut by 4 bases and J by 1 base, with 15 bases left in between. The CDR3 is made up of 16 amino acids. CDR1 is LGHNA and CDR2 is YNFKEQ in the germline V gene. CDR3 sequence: CASSRTPGLGTDTQYF. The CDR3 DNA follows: TGTGCCAGCAGCCGGACCCCGGGACTGGGCACAGATACGCAGTATTTT.

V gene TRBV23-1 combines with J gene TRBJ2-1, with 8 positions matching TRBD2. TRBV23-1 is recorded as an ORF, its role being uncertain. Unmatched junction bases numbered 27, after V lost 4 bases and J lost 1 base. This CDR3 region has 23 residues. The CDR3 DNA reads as TGCGCCAGCAGTCTAAAGAAGGGTCGGGGGGGGCTCTTTAGCCAACCTTCCTACAATGAGCAGTTCTTC. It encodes CASSLKKGRGGLFSQPSYNEQFF.

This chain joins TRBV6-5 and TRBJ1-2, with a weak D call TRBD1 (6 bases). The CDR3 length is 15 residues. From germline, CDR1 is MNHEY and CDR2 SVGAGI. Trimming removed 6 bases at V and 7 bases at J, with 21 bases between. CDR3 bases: TGTGCCAGCAGGTATGGACAGTCACACTCGGGTGGCTACACCTTC. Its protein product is CASRYGQSHSGGYTF.

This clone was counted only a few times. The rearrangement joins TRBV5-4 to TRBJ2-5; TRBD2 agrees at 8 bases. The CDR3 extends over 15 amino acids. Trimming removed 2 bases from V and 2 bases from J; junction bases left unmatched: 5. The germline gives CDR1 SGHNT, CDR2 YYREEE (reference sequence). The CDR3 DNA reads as TGTGCCAGCAGCTTTCAGCGGGGGAGACAAGAGACCCAGTACTTC. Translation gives CASSFQRGRQETQYF.

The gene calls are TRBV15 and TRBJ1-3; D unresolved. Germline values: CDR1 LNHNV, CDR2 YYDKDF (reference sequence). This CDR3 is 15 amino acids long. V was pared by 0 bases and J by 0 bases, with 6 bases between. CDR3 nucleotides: TGTGCCACCAGCAGAGATATCGGCTCTGGAAACACCATATATTTT. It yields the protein CATSRDIGSGNTIYF.

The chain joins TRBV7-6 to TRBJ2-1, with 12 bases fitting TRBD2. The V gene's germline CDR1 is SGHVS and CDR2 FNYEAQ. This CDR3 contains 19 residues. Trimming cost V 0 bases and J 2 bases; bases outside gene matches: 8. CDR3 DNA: TGTGCCAGCAGCTTAGCTCTTTCGGCTAGCGGGGGGGCCTACAATGAGCAGTTCTTC. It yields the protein CASSLALSASGGAYNEQFF.

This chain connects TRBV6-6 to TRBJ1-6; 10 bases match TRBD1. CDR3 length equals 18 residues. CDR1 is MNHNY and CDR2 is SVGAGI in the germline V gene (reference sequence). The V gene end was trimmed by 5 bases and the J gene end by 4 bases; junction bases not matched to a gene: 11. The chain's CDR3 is CASSLKPGQGWYNSPLHF. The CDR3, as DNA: TGTGCCAGCAGTCTGAAACCGGGACAGGGGTGGTATAATTCACCCCTCCACTTT.

The DNA for the CDR3 is TGTGCCAGCAGTGAAAATTCCGGGACACCAAATTCACCCCTCCACTTT. This gives the protein CASSENSGTPNSPLHF. V usage is TRBV6-1 and J usage is TRBJ1-6, with a possible D match to TRBD1 (6 bases). This CDR3 has 16 amino acids. V was cut by 2 bases and J by 7 bases, with 15 bases left in between. The germline CDR1 and CDR2 sequences are MNHNS and SASEGT.

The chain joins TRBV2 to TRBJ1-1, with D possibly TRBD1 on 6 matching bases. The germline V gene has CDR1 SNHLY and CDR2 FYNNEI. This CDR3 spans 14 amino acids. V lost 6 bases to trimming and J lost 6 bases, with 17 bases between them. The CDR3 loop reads CASSVEAGEPEAFF. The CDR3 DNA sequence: TGTGCCAGCAGCGTAGAGGCAGGGGAACCTGAAGCTTTCTTT.

This CDR3 is CATSRTSPLGNEQFF. CDR3 DNA sequence: TGTGCCACCAGCAGGACTAGCCCCCTGGGAAATGAGCAGTTCTTC. This chain links TRBV15 with TRBJ2-1; 7 bases match TRBD2. There are 15 residues in the CDR3. CDR1 is LNHNV, CDR2 YYDKDF, per germline (reference sequence). V lost 3 bases, J lost 7 bases, and 9 bases stayed unmatched.

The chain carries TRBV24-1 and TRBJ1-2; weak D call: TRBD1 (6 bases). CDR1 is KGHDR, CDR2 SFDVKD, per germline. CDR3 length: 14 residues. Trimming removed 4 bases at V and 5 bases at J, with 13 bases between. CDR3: CATSEGGRGYGYTF. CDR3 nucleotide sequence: TGTGCCACCAGTGAAGGGGGACGGGGTTATGGCTACACCTTC.

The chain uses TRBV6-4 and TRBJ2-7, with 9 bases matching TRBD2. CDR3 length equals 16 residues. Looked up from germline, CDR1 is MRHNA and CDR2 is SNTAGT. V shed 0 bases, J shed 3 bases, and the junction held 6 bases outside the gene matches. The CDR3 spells CASSDSASGTLYEQYF. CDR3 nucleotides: TGTGCCAGCAGTGACTCGGCTAGCGGGACTCTCTACGAGCAGTACTTC.

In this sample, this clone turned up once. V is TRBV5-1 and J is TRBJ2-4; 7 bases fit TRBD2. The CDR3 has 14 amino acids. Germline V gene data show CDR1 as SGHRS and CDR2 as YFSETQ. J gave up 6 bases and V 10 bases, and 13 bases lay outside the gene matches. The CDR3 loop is CAPLTLREGNIQYF. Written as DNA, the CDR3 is TGCGCCCCTCTTACCCTGAGGGAGGGAAACATTCAGTACTTC.

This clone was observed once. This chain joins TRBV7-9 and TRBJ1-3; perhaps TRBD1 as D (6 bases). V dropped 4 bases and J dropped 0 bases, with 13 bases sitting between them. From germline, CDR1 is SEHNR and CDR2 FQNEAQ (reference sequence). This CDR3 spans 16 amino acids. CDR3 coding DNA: TGTGCCAGCAGCTCATCACGGGACACCTCTGGAAACACCATATATTTT. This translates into CASSSSRDTSGNTIYF.